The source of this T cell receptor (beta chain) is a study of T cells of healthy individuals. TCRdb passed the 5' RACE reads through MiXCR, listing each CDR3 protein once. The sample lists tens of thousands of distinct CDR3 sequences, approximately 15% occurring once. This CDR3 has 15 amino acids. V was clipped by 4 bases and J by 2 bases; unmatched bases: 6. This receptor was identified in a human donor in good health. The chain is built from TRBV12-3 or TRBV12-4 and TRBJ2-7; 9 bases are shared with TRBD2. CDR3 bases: TGTGCCAGCAGTTCAACCACTAGCGGGCCCTACGAGCAGTACTTC. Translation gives CASSSTTSGPYEQYF.